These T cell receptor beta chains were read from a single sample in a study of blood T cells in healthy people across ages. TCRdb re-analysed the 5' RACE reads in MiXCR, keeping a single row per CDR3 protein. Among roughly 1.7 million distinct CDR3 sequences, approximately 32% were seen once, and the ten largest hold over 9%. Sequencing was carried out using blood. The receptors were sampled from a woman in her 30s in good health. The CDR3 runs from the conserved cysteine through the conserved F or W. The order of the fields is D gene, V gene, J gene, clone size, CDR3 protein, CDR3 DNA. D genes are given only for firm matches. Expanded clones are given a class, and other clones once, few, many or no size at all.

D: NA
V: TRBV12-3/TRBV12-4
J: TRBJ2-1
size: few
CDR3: CASSLGQGGRENEQFF
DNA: TGTGCCAGCAGTTTGGGACAAGGCGGGAGAGAGAATGAGCAGTTCTTC

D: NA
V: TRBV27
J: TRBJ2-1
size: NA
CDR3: CASSLSTKRLSNERFF
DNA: TGTGCCAGCAGTTTATCGACTAAACGACTCTCCAATGAGCGGTTCTTC

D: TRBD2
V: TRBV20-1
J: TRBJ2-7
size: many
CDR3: CSAATTSGQYEQYF
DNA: TGCAGTGCCGCAACGACTAGCGGGCAGTACGAGCAGTACTTC

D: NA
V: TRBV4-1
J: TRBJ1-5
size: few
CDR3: CASSFRLTGVDSQPQHF
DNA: TGCGCCAGCAGCTTCAGGCTAACGGGGGTTGACAGTCAGCCCCAGCATTTT

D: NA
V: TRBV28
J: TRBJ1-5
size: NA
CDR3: CASRQSERPQHF
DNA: TGTGCCAGCCGTCAATCGGAGCGGCCCCAGCATTTT

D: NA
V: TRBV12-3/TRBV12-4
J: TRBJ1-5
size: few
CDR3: CASRLRGGGINQPQHF
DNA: TGTGCCAGCCGCCTGCGCGGGGGGGGTATCAATCAGCCCCAGCATTTT

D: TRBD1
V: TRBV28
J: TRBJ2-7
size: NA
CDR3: CASSFSGQGVWEQYF
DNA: TGTGCCAGCAGTTTTTCAGGACAGGGGGTTTGGGAGCAGTACTTC

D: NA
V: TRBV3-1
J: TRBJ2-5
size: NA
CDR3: CASSQFRETQYF
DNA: TGTGCCAGCAGCCAATTCCGAGAGACCCAGTACTTC

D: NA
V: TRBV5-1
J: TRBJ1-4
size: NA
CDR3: CASSLRAGNEKLFF
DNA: TGCGCCAGCAGTTTGCGGGCGGGGAATGAAAAACTGTTTTTT

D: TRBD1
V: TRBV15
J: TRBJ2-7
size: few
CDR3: CATSRGRQGISYEQYF
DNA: TGTGCCACCAGCAGAGGCCGACAGGGTATCTCCTACGAGCAGTACTTC

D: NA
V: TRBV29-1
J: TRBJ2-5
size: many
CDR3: CSGLWGGRETQYF
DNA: TGCAGCGGGCTTTGGGGGGGGCGAGAGACCCAGTACTTC

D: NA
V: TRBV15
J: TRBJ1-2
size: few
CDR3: CATSRGGGWNYGYTF
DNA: TGTGCCACCAGCAGAGGTGGTGGGTGGAACTATGGCTACACCTTC

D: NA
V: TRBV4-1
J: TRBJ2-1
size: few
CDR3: CASSQESPYNEQFF
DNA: TGCGCCAGCAGCCAAGAGAGTCCTTACAATGAGCAGTTCTTC

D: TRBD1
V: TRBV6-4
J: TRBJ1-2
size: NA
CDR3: CASSEFSTGGYGYTF
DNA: TGTGCCAGCAGTGAGTTTTCCACAGGGGGCTATGGCTACACCTTC

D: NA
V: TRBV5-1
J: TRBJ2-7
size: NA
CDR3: CASSEDGGRSYEQYF
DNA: TGCGCCAGCAGCGAAGACGGGGGCCGCTCCTACGAGCAGTACTTC

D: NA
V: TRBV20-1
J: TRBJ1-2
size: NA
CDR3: CSARDQVDRPNYGYTF
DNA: TGCAGTGCTAGAGATCAAGTAGACAGACCTAACTATGGCTACACCTTC

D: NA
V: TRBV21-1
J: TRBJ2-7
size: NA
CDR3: CASTNGTPGQDTYEQYF
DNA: TGTGCCAGCACCAATGGGACCCCGGGACAGGACACCTACGAGCAGTACTTC

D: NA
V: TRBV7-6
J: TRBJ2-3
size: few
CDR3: CANSLGQGRDTQYF
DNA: TGTGCCAACAGCTTAGGGCAAGGAAGGGATACGCAGTATTTT

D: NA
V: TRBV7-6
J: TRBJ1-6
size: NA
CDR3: CAGSPGTFLNSPLHF
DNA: TGTGCCGGCAGCCCGGGAACATTCCTTAATTCACCCCTCCACTTT

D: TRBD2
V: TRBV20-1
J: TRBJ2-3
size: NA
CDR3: CSAGWLAGGWVVTDTQYF
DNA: TGCAGTGCCGGGTGGCTAGCGGGAGGATGGGTGGTCACAGATACGCAGTATTTT

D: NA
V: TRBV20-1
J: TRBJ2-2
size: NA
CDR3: CSASMGRPGELFF
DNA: TGCAGTGCTAGTATGGGTCGTCCCGGGGAGCTGTTTTTT

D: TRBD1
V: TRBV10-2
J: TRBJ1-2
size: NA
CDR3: CASSSTGKNGYTF
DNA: TGCGCCAGCAGTTCGACAGGGAAAAATGGCTACACCTTC

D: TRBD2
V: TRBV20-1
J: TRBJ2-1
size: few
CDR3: CSASPVTSIEQFF
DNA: TGCAGTGCTAGCCCCGTGACTAGCATTGAGCAGTTCTTC

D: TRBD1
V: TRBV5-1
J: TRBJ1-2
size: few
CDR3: CASSWTGTGNGYTF
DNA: TGCGCCAGCAGCTGGACCGGGACAGGGAATGGCTACACCTTC

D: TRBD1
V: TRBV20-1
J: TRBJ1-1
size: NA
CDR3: CSAKQRDRLNTEAFF
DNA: TGCAGTGCTAAACAGAGGGACAGGTTGAACACTGAAGCTTTCTTT

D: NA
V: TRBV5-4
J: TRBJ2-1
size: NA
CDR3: CASSTGLTGLVFF
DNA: TGTGCCAGCAGCACGGGACTAACAGGGCTGGTGTTCTTC

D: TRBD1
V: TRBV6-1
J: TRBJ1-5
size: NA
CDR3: CASRTGTDGPQHF
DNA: TGTGCCAGCAGAACTGGGACAGACGGGCCCCAGCATTTT

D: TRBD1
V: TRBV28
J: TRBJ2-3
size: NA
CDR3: CASSQRTGVTDTQYF
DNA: TGTGCCAGCAGTCAGCGGACAGGGGTCACAGATACGCAGTATTTT

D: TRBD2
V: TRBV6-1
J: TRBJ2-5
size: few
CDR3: CASSRGAGLAAKETQYF
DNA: TGTGCCAGCAGCCGTGGAGCGGGACTAGCGGCAAAAGAGACCCAGTACTTC

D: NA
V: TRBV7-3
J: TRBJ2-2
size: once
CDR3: CASSLGVGTGERFF
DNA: TGTGCCAGCAGCCTGGGAGTTGGCACCGGGGAGCGGTTTTTT

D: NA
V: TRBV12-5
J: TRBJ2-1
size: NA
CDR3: CASGPPRSSYNEQFF
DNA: TGTGCTAGTGGTCCTCCCAGGAGCTCCTACAATGAGCAGTTCTTC

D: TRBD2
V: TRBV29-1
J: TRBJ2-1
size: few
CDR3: CSVFLAGVFVGEQFF
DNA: TGCAGCGTTTTCCTAGCGGGAGTCTTTGTTGGTGAGCAGTTCTTC

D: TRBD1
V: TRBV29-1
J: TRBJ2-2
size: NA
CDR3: CSVRHNWGQGLTGELLF
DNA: TGCAGCGTTCGGCACAACTGGGGACAGGGGCTAACCGGGGAGCTGTTGTTT

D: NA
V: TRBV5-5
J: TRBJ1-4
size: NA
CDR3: CASISVGGSEKLFF
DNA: TGTGCCAGCATCTCGGTCGGAGGGAGTGAAAAACTGTTTTTT

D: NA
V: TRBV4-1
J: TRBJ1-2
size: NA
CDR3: CASSQGDTHGYTF
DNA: TGCGCCAGCAGCCAAGGGGACACCCATGGCTACACCTTC

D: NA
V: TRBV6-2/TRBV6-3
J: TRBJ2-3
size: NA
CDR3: CASRSTADTQYF
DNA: TGTGCCAGCAGATCCACAGCAGATACGCAGTATTTT

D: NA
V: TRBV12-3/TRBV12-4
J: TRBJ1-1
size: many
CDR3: CASSLYTEAFF
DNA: TGTGCCAGCAGCTTGTACACTGAAGCTTTCTTT

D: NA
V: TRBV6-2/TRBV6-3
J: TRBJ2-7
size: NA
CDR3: CASRNGRSTGEQYF
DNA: TGTGCCAGCAGAAATGGCCGCTCGACGGGCGAGCAGTACTTC

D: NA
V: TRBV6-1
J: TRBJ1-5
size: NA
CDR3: CASMLGSGRQPQHF
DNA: TGTGCCAGCATGCTCGGTAGCGGGAGGCAGCCCCAGCATTTT

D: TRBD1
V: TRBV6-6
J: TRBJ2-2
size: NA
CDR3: CASTHQGQGNTGELFF
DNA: TGTGCCAGCACCCACCAGGGACAGGGGAACACCGGGGAGCTGTTTTTT

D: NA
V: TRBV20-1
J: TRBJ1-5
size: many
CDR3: CSASDNSNQPQHF
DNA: TGCAGTGCCAGCGACAATAGCAATCAGCCCCAGCATTTT

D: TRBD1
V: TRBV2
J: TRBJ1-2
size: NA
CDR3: CASSEVIDRVADYGYTF
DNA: TGTGCCAGCAGTGAAGTAATCGACAGGGTGGCGGACTATGGCTACACCTTC

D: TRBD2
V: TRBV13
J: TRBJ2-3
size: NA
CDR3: CASSLTGTSDTADTQYF
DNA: TGTGCCAGCAGCTTAACCGGGACTAGCGACACCGCAGATACGCAGTATTTT

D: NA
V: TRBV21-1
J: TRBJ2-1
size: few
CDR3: CASNISGRGSYNEQFF
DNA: TGTGCCAGCAATATAAGCGGGAGGGGGTCCTACAATGAGCAGTTCTTC

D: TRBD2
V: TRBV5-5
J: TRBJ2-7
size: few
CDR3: CASSLAGSGGYPYEQYF
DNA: TGTGCCAGCAGCTTGGCGGGGAGCGGGGGGTATCCCTACGAGCAGTACTTC

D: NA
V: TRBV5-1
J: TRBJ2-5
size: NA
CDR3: CTSTGTHQETQYF
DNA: TGCACCAGCACAGGGACACACCAAGAGACCCAGTACTTC

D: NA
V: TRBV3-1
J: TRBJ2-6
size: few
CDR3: CASSQGNSRANVLTF
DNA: TGTGCCAGCAGCCAAGGGAACTCTCGGGCCAACGTCCTGACTTTC

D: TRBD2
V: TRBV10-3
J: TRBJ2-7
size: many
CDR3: CAISGSSGGSSYEQYF
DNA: TGTGCCATCAGTGGTTCTAGCGGGGGAAGCTCCTACGAGCAGTACTTC

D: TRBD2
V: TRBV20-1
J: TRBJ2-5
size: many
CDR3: CSATRGDQKQETQYF
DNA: TGCAGTGCAACCCGGGGGGACCAAAAGCAAGAGACCCAGTACTTC

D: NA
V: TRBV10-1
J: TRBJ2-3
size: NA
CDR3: CASSEARFAQYF
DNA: TGCGCCAGCAGTGAGGCCCGCTTCGCGCAGTATTTT